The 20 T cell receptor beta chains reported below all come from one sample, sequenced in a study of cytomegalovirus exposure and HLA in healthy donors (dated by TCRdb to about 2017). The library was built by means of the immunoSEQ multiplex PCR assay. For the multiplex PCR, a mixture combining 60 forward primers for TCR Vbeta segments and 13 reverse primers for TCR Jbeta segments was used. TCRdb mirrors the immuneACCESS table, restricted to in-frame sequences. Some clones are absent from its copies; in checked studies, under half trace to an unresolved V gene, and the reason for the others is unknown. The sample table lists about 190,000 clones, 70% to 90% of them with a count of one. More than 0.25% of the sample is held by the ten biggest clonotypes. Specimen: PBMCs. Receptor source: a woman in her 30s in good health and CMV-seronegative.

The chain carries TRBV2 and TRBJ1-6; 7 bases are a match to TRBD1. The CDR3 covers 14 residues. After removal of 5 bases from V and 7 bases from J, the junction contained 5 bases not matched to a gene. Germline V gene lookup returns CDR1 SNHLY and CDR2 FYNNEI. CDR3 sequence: CASSFRDSNSPLHF. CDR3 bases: TGTGCCAGCAGTTTCCGGGACAGCAATTCACCCCTCCACTTT.

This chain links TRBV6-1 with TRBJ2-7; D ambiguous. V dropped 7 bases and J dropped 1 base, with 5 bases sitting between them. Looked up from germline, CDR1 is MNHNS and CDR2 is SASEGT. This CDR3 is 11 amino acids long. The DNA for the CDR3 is TGTGCCAGCACCAGTTCCTACGAGCAGTACTTC. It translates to CASTSSYEQYF.

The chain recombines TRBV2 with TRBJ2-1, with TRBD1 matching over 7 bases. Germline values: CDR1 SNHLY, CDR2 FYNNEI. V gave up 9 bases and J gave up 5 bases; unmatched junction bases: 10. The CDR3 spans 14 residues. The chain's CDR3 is CASYTGTEHNEQFF. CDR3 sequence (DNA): TGTGCCAGTTACACCGGGACAGAACACAATGAGCAGTTCTTC.

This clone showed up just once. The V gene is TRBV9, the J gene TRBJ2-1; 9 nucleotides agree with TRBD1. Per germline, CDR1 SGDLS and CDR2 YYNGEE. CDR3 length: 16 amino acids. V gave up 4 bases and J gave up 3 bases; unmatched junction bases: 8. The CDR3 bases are TGTGCCAGCAGCACCACAGGGGGCACGCTCTACAATGAGCAGTTCTTC. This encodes CASSTTGGTLYNEQFF. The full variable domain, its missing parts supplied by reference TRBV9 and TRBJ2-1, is DSGVTQTPKHLITATGQRVTLRCSPRSGDLSVYWYQQSLDQGLQFLIQYYNGEERAKGNILERFSAQQFPDLHSELNLSSLELGDSALYFCASSTTGGTLYNEQFFGPGTRLTVL.

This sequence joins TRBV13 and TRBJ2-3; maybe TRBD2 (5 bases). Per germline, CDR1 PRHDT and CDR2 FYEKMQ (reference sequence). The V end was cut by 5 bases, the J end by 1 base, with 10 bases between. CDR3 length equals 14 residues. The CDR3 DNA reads TGTGCCAGCAGCGACTACATAGGCACAGATACGCAGTATTTT. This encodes CASSDYIGTDTQYF.

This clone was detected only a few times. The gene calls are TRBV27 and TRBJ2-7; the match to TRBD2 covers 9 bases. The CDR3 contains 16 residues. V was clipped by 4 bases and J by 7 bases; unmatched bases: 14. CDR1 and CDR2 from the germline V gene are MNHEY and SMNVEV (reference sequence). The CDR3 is CASSWATSGLGGEQYF. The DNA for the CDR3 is TGTGCCAGCAGTTGGGCGACTAGCGGCTTGGGTGGAGAGCAGTACTTC.

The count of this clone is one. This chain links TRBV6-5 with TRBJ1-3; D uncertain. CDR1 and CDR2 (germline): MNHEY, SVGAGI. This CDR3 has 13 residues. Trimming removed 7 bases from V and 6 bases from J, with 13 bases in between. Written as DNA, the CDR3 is TGTGCCAGCAAGGAGACTCAAATAAACACCATATATTTT. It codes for CASKETQINTIYF.

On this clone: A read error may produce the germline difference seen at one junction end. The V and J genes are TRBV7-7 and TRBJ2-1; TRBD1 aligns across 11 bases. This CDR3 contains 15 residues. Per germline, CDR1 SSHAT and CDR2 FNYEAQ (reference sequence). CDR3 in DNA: TGTGCTAGCAGCCCCTGGGACAGGGGGGAAAATGAGCAGTTCTTC. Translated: CASSPWDRGENEQFF.

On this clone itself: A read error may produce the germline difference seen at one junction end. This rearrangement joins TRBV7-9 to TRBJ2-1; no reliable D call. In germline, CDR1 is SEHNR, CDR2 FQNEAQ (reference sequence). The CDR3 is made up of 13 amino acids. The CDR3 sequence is CSSSFGENNEQFF. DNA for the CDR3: TGTTCCAGCAGCTTTGGAGAGAACAATGAGCAGTTCTTC.

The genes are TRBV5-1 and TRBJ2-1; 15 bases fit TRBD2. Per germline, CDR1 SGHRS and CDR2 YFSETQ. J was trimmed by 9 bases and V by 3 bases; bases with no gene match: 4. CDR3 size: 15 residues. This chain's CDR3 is CASSSGLAGGLEQFF. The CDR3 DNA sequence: TGCGCCAGCAGCTCCGGACTAGCGGGGGGGCTTGAGCAGTTCTTC.

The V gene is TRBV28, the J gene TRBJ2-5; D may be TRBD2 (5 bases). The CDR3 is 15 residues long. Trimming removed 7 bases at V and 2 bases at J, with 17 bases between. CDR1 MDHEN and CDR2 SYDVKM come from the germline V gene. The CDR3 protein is CASTPLGLGQETQYF. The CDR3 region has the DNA TGTGCCAGCACTCCCCTAGGACTTGGGCAAGAGACCCAGTACTTC.

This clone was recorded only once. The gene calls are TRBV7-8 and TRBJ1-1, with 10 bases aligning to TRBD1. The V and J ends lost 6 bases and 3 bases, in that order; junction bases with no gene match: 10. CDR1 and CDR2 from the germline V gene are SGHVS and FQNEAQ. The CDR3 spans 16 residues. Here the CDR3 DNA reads TGTGCCAGCAGGCCGAACGACAGGGGGCTGGACACTGAAGCTTTCTTT. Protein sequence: CASRPNDRGLDTEAFF.

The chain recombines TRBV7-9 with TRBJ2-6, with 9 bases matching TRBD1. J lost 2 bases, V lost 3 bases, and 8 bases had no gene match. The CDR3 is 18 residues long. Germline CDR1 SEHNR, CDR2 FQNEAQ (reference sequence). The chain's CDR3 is CASSFRDREGPGANVLTF. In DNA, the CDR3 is TGTGCCAGCAGCTTCCGGGACAGGGAAGGGCCTGGGGCCAACGTCCTGACTTTC.

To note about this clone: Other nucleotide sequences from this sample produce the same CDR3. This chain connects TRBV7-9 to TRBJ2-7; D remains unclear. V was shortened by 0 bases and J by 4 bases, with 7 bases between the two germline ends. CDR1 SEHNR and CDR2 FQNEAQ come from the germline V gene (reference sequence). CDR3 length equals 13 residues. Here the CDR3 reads CASSLATAYEQYF. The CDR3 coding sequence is TGTGCCAGCAGCTTAGCCACAGCTTACGAGCAGTACTTC. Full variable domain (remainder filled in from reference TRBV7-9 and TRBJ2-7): DTGVSQNPRHKITKRGQNVTFRCDPISEHNRLYWYRQTLGQGPEFLTYFQNEAQLEKSRLLSDRFSAERPKGSFSTLEIQRTEQGDSAMYLCASSLATAYEQYFGPGTRLTVT.

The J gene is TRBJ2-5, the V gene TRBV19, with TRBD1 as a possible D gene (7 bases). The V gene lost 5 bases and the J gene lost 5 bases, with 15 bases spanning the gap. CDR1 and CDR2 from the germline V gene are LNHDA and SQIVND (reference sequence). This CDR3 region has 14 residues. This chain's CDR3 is CASSLQGGGETQYF. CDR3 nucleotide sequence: TGTGCCAGTAGTCTTCAGGGGGGAGGTGAGACCCAGTACTTC. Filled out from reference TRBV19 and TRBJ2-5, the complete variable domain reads DGGITQSPKYLFRKEGQNVTLSCEQNLNHDAMYWYRQDPGQGLRLIYYSQIVNDFQKGDIAEGYSVSREKKESFPLTVTSAQKNPTAFYLCASSLQGGGETQYFGPGTRLLVL.

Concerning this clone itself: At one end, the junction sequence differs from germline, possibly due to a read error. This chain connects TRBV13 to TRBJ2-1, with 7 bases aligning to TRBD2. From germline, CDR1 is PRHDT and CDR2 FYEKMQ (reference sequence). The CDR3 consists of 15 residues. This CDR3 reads CASSIGTNALGEQFF. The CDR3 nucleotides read TGTGCCAGCAGCATAGGGACTAATGCCCTTGGTGAGCAGTTCTTC.

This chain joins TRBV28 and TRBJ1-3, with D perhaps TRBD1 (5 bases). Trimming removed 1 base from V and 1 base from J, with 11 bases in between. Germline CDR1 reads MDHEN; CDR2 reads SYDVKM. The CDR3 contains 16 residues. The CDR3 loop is CASSLSGGGSGNTIYF. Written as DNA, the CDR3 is TGTGCCAGCAGTTTATCAGGCGGGGGATCTGGAAACACCATATATTTT. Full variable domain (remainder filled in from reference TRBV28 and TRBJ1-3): DVKVTQSSRYLVKRTGEKVFLECVQDMDHENMFWYRQDPGLGLRLIYFSYDVKMKEKGDIPEGYSVSREKKERFSLILESASTNQTSMYLCASSLSGGGSGNTIYFGEGSWLTVV.

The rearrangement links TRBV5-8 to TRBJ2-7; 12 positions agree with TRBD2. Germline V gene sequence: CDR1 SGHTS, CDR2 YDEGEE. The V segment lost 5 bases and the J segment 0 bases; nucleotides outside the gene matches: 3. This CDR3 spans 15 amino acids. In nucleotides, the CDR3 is TGTGCCAGCAGGGAGGGACTAGCGGGCTCCTACGAGCAGTACTTC. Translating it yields CASREGLAGSYEQYF.

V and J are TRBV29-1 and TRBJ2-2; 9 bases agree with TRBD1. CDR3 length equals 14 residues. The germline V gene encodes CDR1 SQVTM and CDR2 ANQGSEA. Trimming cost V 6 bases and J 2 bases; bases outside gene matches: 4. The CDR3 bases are TGCAGCGTCCCGGGACAGGGAAACACCGGGGAGCTGTTTTTT. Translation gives CSVPGQGNTGELFF.

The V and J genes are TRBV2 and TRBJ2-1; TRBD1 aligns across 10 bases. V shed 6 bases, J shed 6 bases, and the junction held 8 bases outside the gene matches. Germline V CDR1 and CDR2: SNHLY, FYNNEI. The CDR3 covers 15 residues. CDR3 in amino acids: CASRVTGGKSNEQFF. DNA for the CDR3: TGTGCCAGCAGGGTGACAGGGGGCAAGAGCAATGAGCAGTTCTTC.